This passage covers 3 T cell receptor beta chains from one sample sequenced in a study of blood T cell repertoires in COVID-19. Assay: immunoSEQ multiplex PCR; the TCRdb copy retains only in-frame clones and omits some. The profile shows 300,000 to 450,000 clones, more than 75% of them singletons. Material for sequencing was PBMCs or T cells enriched from blood (not recorded which). Receptors were obtained from a young woman who had recovered from COVID-19.

V usage is TRBV3-1 (or the pseudogene TRBV3-2) and J usage is TRBJ1-2; the D gene is possibly TRBD1 (5 bases). Between the trimmed V and J ends, which lost 6 bases and 5 bases, there was a span of 16 bases. This CDR3 spans 14 amino acids. Germline V gene sequence: CDR1 LGHDT, CDR2 YNNKEL (reference sequence). In DNA, the CDR3 is TGTGCCAGCAGATCGTATACTGACAGTTATGGCTACACCTTC. This codes for CASRSYTDSYGYTF.

The V gene is TRBV5-8, the J gene TRBJ1-2; D is ambiguous. CDR1 and CDR2 (germline): SGHTS, YDEGEE. There are 13 residues in the CDR3. Trimming left V 0 bases short and J 4 bases short, with 7 bases between. The CDR3 nucleotides read TGTGCCAGCAGCTTGGCGGGAATCTATGGCTACACCTTC. Its protein is CASSLAGIYGYTF.

This clone was seen a few times. The gene calls are TRBV10-2 and TRBJ2-2; TRBD2 matches at 12 bases. The CDR3 has 17 residues. V trimming: 4 bases; J trimming: 0 bases; junction bases outside the gene matches: 3. CDR1 is WSHSY, CDR2 SAAADI, per germline. CDR3 nucleotide sequence: TGCGCCAGCAGTGGACTAGCGGGGGATTCGAACACCGGGGAGCTGTTTTTT. This translates into CASSGLAGDSNTGELFF.